This T cell receptor beta chain stems from a study of early T cells in non-severe SARS-CoV-2 infection. Whole-study context: Bulk RNA from unsorted whole blood was sequenced; chains were unpaired.

A few counts support this clonotype. As yet, its antigen is unknown. Trimming pared 3 bases from V and 3 bases from J, leaving 12 bases between. CDR3 size: 14 residues. The germline V gene has CDR1 MNHNS and CDR2 SASEGT. Notes on the study in general: Anti-spike CD8 specificities were favored by VDJdb matching, whose results missed private and CD4 specificities.

Individual cDNA molecules received unique molecular identifiers during library preparation. Via MiXCR, TCRdb re-called the 5' RACE reads, giving one row per CDR3 protein. The table lists approximately 70,000 distinct CDR3 sequences, about 12% of them singletons. This TCR derives from an adult who was a healthcare worker with PCR-confirmed SARS-CoV-2 infection or an uninfected control (not recorded which). The donor label of this sample is uncertain. The sequenced sample was whole blood, obtained at baseline. The chain joins TRBV6-1 to TRBJ2-7; the D gene is possibly TRBD2 (5 bases). CDR3 DNA: TGTGCCAGCAGTGAGGATGGACTTAACTACGAGCAGTACTTC. It codes for CASSEDGLNYEQYF.